A single sample is the source of the 24 T cell receptor beta chains below, sequenced in a study of T-cell memory formation after mild COVID-19. TCRdb reprocessed the 5' RACE reads via MiXCR and lists one record per CDR3 protein. The sample records 110,000 or so distinct CDR3 sequences, 20% to 25% being singletons. The material sequenced was PBMCs or a T cell subset sorted from them (not recorded which). The receptors were sampled from a young man who had mild COVID-19 (a few samples of this study predate the infection). Cell type and time point are not known.

The chain carries TRBV24-1 and TRBJ2-1; tentative D call: TRBD2 (5 bases). This CDR3 has 13 residues. The V gene lost 3 bases and the J gene lost 10 bases, with 12 bases spanning the gap. Germline lookup yields CDR1 KGHDR and CDR2 SFDVKD. The CDR3 is CATSDPGSGEQFF. The CDR3 DNA follows: TGTGCCACCAGTGATCCCGGGTCGGGGGAGCAGTTCTTC.

This clonotype has only a few counts. This chain connects TRBV6-2 or TRBV6-3 to TRBJ1-1; no clear D. Trimming stripped 0 bases from V and 7 bases from J, with 15 bases between. Germline loops: CDR1 MNHEY, CDR2 SVGEGT. The CDR3 extends over 15 amino acids. CDR3 loop: CASSYSRGWVGEAFF. CDR3 nucleotides: TGTGCCAGCAGTTACTCACGGGGTTGGGTCGGTGAAGCTTTCTTT.

Only a few counts were recorded for this clonotype. The rearrangement links TRBV27 to TRBJ2-7; a weak D match, TRBD2 (5 bases). CDR1 MNHEY and CDR2 SMNVEV come from the germline V gene (reference sequence). The CDR3 spans 13 residues. With 4 bases removed from V and 6 bases from J, the gap between germline ends came to 13 bases. DNA for the CDR3: TGTGCCAGCAGTTCCCTGGCGGGCCTCGAGCAGTACTTC. Translated, it gives CASSSLAGLEQYF.

This clonotype was detected ten times or more. This rearrangement joins TRBV21-1 to TRBJ2-7; the DNA was not used to check the table's D call, TRBD1. TRBV21-1 is recorded as a pseudogene. This CDR3 has 16 residues. This chain's CDR3 is CASSKDRERMTYEQYV. The CDR3 bases are TGTGCCAGCAGCAAAGATCGGGAACGGATGACCTACGAGCAGTACGTC.

In its sample, this clonotype was seen a few times. This chain joins TRBV15 and TRBJ2-7; weak D call: TRBD1 (6 bases). Germline loops: CDR1 LNHNV, CDR2 YYDKDF (reference sequence). This CDR3 contains 13 residues. V was pared by 1 base and J by 3 bases, with 7 bases between. This chain's CDR3 is CATSRGTDYEQYV. CDR3 DNA sequence: TGTGCCACCAGCAGAGGGACAGACTACGAGCAGTACGTC.

The gene calls are TRBV9 and TRBJ2-1; 9 bases align to TRBD2. The CDR3 is made up of 17 amino acids. Germline CDR1 and CDR2: SGDLS and YYNGEE. J was trimmed by 8 bases and V by 0 bases; bases with no gene match: 12. The CDR3 spells CASSVEGLGGGAYEQFF. DNA for the CDR3: TGTGCCAGCAGCGTAGAGGGTCTCGGCGGGGGGGCTTATGAGCAGTTCTTC.

This chain links TRBV7-2 with TRBJ2-4; no definite D call. The ends were cut back, 4 bases at V and 1 base at J, with 11 bases in the middle. The CDR3 is 15 residues long. Germline V gives CDR1 SGHTA, CDR2 FQGNSA. The CDR3 DNA reads TGTGCCAGCAGCTCCCTCACAGTGGCCAAAAACATTCAGTACTTC. Translated: CASSSLTVAKNIQYF. The full variable domain, completed using reference TRBV7-2 and TRBJ2-4, is GAGVSQSPSNKVTEKGKDVELRCDPISGHTALYWYRQSLGQGLEFLIYFQGNSAPDKSGLPSDRFSAERTGGSVSTLTIQRTQQEDSAVYLCASSSLTVAKNIQYFGAGTRLSVL.

This clonotype was picked up a small number of times. The chain combines TRBV20-1 with TRBJ1-1; tentatively, D is TRBD1 (5 bases). Deletions cut 0 bases from V and 3 bases from J, with 8 bases between. CDR1 and CDR2 from the germline V gene are DFQATT and SNEGSKA (reference sequence). The CDR3 contains 13 residues. CDR3: CSARDLGDTEAFF. In DNA, the CDR3 is TGCAGTGCTAGAGATTTGGGGGACACTGAAGCTTTCTTT.

This clonotype was seen only a few times. The rearrangement joins TRBV12-3 or TRBV12-4 to TRBJ1-4; no firm D call. This CDR3 is built from 13 residues. Deletions cut 4 bases from V and 4 bases from J, with 7 bases between. CDR3 amino acids: CASSYSNNEKLFF. The CDR3 DNA reads TGTGCCAGCAGTTATTCGAATAATGAAAAACTGTTTTTT.

This clonotype was detected only a few times. This chain links TRBV7-2 with TRBJ2-5, with D uncertain. The ends were cut back, 5 bases at V and 5 bases at J, with 6 bases in the middle. Per the germline V gene, CDR1 is SGHTA and CDR2 is FQGNSA. CDR3 size: 11 residues. CDR3 in amino acids: CASSAQETQYF. DNA for the CDR3: TGTGCCAGCAGCGCCCAGGAGACCCAGTACTTC.

The sample holds a few counts of this clonotype. The chain uses TRBV7-3 and TRBJ2-7; TRBD1 is a possible D gene (5 bases). The V end lost 4 bases, the J end lost 0 bases, and 10 bases lay between the germline ends. CDR1 and CDR2 from the germline V gene are SGHTA and FQGTGA. This CDR3 comprises 14 residues. The CDR3 nucleotides are TGTGCCAGCAGCTGGGGCCCGGACTCCTACGAGCAGTACTTC. It specifies CASSWGPDSYEQYF.

This chain uses TRBV4-1 with TRBJ2-1; TRBD1 matches at 9 bases. The CDR3 consists of 15 residues. Trimming cost V 3 bases and J 7 bases; bases outside gene matches: 7. Germline CDR1 reads MGHRA; CDR2 reads YSYEKL. CDR3 protein: CASSHLGTGKNEQFF. The CDR3 DNA reads TGCGCCAGCAGCCACCTCGGGACAGGGAAGAATGAGCAGTTCTTC.

This clonotype was seen a handful of times. The CDR3 sequence: CASSYAYGYTF. Here the CDR3 DNA reads TGTGCCAGCAGTTACGCATATGGCTACACCTTC. V and J are TRBV6-2 or TRBV6-3 and TRBJ1-2; the D is unclear. V lost 2 bases and J 5 bases, leaving 3 bases between the germline ends. CDR3 length: 11 amino acids. Germline V lookup: CDR1 MNHEY, CDR2 SVGEGT.

The chain carries TRBV4-1 and TRBJ1-4; maybe TRBD1 (5 bases). V lost 6 bases and J lost 0, with 8 bases in between. In germline, CDR1 is MGHRA, CDR2 YSYEKL. The CDR3 spans 14 residues. As DNA, the CDR3 is TGCGCCAGCAGGGGACCGGCAACTAATGAAAAACTGTTTTTT. Residues: CASRGPATNEKLFF.

This chain connects TRBV19 to TRBJ1-1, with D unresolved. CDR1 is LNHDA and CDR2 is SQIVND in the germline V gene (reference sequence). With 5 bases removed from V and 5 bases from J, the gap between germline ends came to 6 bases. The CDR3 spans 11 residues. The CDR3: CASSYRTEAFF. The CDR3 region has the DNA TGTGCCAGTAGTTATAGAACTGAAGCTTTCTTT.

The chain recombines TRBV5-1 with TRBJ2-1; D is ambiguous. The V gene's germline CDR1 is SGHRS and CDR2 YFSETQ. Trimming cost V 0 bases and J 4 bases, with 8 bases left between them. The CDR3 runs to 14 residues. For the CDR3, the DNA is TGCGCCAGCAGCTTGGACAGAAATTACAATGAGCAGTTCTTC. This sequence encodes CASSLDRNYNEQFF.

This clonotype appeared a single time. J is TRBJ1-1 and V is TRBV27; D might be TRBD1 (5 bases). Trimming removed 0 bases from V and 5 bases from J, with 13 bases in between. Germline V gene lookup returns CDR1 MNHEY and CDR2 SMNVEV (reference sequence). There are 15 residues in the CDR3. CDR3 amino acids: CASSLSTRGSTEAFF. The CDR3 DNA follows: TGTGCCAGCAGTTTATCGACTCGGGGGTCGACTGAAGCTTTCTTT.

By its share, this clonotype is large. The chain is built from TRBV6-6 and TRBJ2-5; no definite D call. This CDR3 comprises 15 residues. V was cut by 6 bases and J by 1 base, with 15 bases left in between. Germline CDR1 is MNHNY and CDR2 is SVGAGI (reference sequence). The DNA of the CDR3 is TGTGCCAGCAGACTTAAGTTGACGTCCCAAGAGACCCAGTACTTC. It is translated as CASRLKLTSQETQYF.

In its sample, this clonotype was seen a few times. This chain connects TRBV15 to TRBJ1-5; possibly TRBD1 for D (5 bases). Trimming took off 0 bases at V and 4 bases at J, with 13 bases between the two ends. The germline CDR1 and CDR2 sequences are LNHNV and YYDKDF (reference sequence). The CDR3 is 16 residues long. CDR3 residues: CATSRDRGVGNQPQHF. DNA of the CDR3: TGTGCCACCAGCAGAGATCGGGGGGTGGGGAATCAGCCCCAGCATTTT.

This clonotype has just a few counts. This rearrangement joins TRBV16 to TRBJ2-5; TRBD2 aligns across 9 bases. J gave up 2 bases and V 2 bases, and 3 bases lay outside the gene matches. The CDR3 has 15 residues. Per the germline V gene, CDR1 is KGHSY and CDR2 is FQNENV. The CDR3 coding sequence is TGTGCCAGCAGCCAACCTAGCGGGGTTCAAGAGACCCAGTACTTC. This encodes CASSQPSGVQETQYF.

The chain has TRBV20-1 and TRBJ2-3; 12 bases are shared with TRBD1. V was clipped by 3 bases and J by 6 bases; unmatched bases: 13. This CDR3 comprises 17 residues. Germline V gene sequence: CDR1 DFQATT, CDR2 SNEGSKA (reference sequence). This chain's CDR3 is CSASGPGQGAPWDTQYF. The CDR3 bases are TGCAGTGCTAGCGGTCCGGGACAGGGGGCCCCGTGGGATACGCAGTATTTT.

This sequence joins TRBV5-5 and TRBJ2-1; 10 positions match TRBD1. Germline CDR1 is SGHKS and CDR2 is YYEKEE (reference sequence). The V segment lost 2 bases and the J segment 4 bases; nucleotides outside the gene matches: 3. The CDR3 runs 15 residues. CDR3 sequence: CASSFGQGVYNEQFF. In DNA, the CDR3 is TGTGCCAGCAGCTTCGGACAGGGGGTATACAATGAGCAGTTCTTC. The full variable domain, with the rest looked up from reference TRBV5-5 and TRBJ2-1, is DAGVTQSPTHLIKTRGQQVTLRCSPISGHKSVSWYQQVLGQGPQFIFQYYEKEERGRGNFPDRFSARQFPNYSSELNVNALLLGDSALYLCASSFGQGVYNEQFFGPGTRLTVL.

This chain links TRBV4-1 with TRBJ1-2; possibly TRBD1 for D (6 bases). Trimming removed 6 bases at V and 8 bases at J, with 22 bases between. There are 15 residues in the CDR3. CDR1 and CDR2 (germline): MGHRA, YSYEKL. The CDR3 is CASRSHREGAGGYTF. In DNA form, the CDR3 reads TGCGCCAGCAGGAGCCACAGGGAAGGGGCAGGCGGCTACACCTTC.

This clonotype has a handful of counts. The chain joins TRBV11-2 to TRBJ2-3; D uncertain. The CDR3 has 13 amino acids. The V and J ends lost 5 bases and 2 bases respectively, with 8 bases between them. CDR1 SGHAT and CDR2 FQNNGV come from the germline V gene. CDR3 nucleotides: TGTGCCAGCAGCCCGAGCCTCACAGATACGCAGTATTTT. This codes for CASSPSLTDTQYF.